This record looks at one TCR beta chain sequence and its context. Its specificity is unknown. This sample was taken from a study of neoadjuvant anti-PD-1 for oral cavity cancer. Study background: Most patients had three to four biweekly doses of 3 mg/kg nivolumab before resection. Around day 43, patients without progression received a fourth nivolumab dose before surgery. Whole-study results and caveats: Pretreatment Treg/Th17 ratio correlated inversely with post-treatment tumor clonality. Larger post-treatment preexisting tumor clones tracked with greater tumor shrinkage.

CDR1 is SEHNR and CDR2 is FQNEAQ in the germline V gene (reference sequence). V shed 0 bases and J 4 bases; nucleotides not matched to a gene: 3. This CDR3 spans 16 amino acids. Time point: after neoadjuvant nivolumab, at surgical resection. The repertoire was sequenced with immunoSEQ multiplex PCR; TCRdb's copy has only in-frame clones and lacks some. The table includes 20,000 to 25,000 clones, about 26% detected once. This TCR was sampled from a person aged 40 to 85 with oral cavity squamous cell carcinoma. This chain uses TRBV7-9 with TRBJ2-1; 10 nucleotides agree with TRBD1. The sample in question was tumor tissue, obtained after nivolumab (anti-PD-1) treatment. Here the CDR3 reads CASSLASGQGYNEQFF. The CDR3 region has the DNA TGTGCCAGCAGCTTAGCCTCGGGACAGGGGTACAATGAGCAGTTCTTC.